The following is a TCR beta chain sequence with its context. Its antigen has not been determined. No base qualities exist here, and no much larger clone lies one base off it. This specimen comes from a study of shared clonotypes between healthy human individuals (dated by TCRdb to 2019 to 2021). Context from the whole study: Two women and a few men aged 18 to 49 years were included in the cohort. For each donor, three plates each were used for CD4 naive and CD4 memory, two plates were used for CD8 naive, and one plate was used for CD8 memory. To estimate repertoire size and how much clonotypes are shared between individuals, the study performed deep sequencing of blood TCR repertoires from roughly five healthy adults. Different laboratories and diverse techniques were used to prepare libraries and sequence TCR repertoires, to increase sequencing depth and limit assay-specific biases. Each donor's leukapheresis produced roughly between roughly 0.9 and 8.9 billion PBMCs.

Using the deep immunoSEQ assay, TCR CDR3 regions were amplified from genomic DNA by multiplex PCR. For each cell subset, the extracted genomic DNA was distributed evenly across all wells of several immunoSEQ 96-well plates, and each plate served as one replicate. For sorted subsets, each replicate PCR was loaded with approximately 0.2 ug genomic DNA, equivalent to about 30,000 T cell genomes. Purified libraries were measured with a Qubit 3.0 fluorometer, size-checked on a Bioanalyzer 2100, and measured again with the KAPA Library Quantification kit. A separate single-read 150-cycle Illumina NextSeq 550 flow cell was used to sequence each immunoSEQ 96-well plate. On the authors' methods: Because the immunoSEQ output included only junctional sequences and no quality scores, the filtering could not be the same as the filtering used for full-length reads. Sequences were annotated with PyIR, a Python wrapper for IgBLAST v1.9, using IMGT germline references to assign V/J genes and CDR3. Reads were filtered out if the reads had weak V/J assignments (E-value above 1e-6), no CDR3, stop codons, out-of-frame junctions, or ambiguous translated residues. A V3J clonotype was defined by an identical inferred V gene, J gene, and CDR3 amino acid sequence. Percentage overlap between repertoires was computed as shared unique clonotypes divided by the size of the smaller repertoire. Repertoire richness was assessed with RTK rarefaction, the Chao1 estimator, and Recon v2.1 estimates of unobserved clonotypes. Generation probabilities were computed with OLGA for all TCRbeta clonotypes obtained by the gDNA method from a handful of donors. Drawn from immuneACCESS, this table holds only the in-frame rearrangements with V and J called that TCRdb kept. Clones are partly lost; checked studies trace under half to an unresolved V gene and leave the rest unexplained. V and J calls and clone size follow that table, whereas D and trimming were derived from the DNA. The sample profile shows 560,000 or so clones; 95% to 96% of them were found once. Jointly, the top ten make up roughly 0.1% of the sample.

CDR1 is given as KGHSH and CDR2 as LQKENI, both from the germline V gene. Taken from cysteine to phenylalanine, the CDR3 has 14 residues. Left in the record is the CDR3 DNA by itself, 42 bases read in frame from the first base. Trimming costs V 3 bases and J 2 bases, and their ends lie 11 bases apart. Results and caveats for the whole study, not just this receptor: The small number of donors limited the genetic and exposure-history diversity represented. Rarefaction of sorted-subset datasets indicated incomplete sequencing despite the large sequencing depth. Naive subsets generally had larger estimated clonotype richness than memory subsets. Compared with non-shared clonotypes, clonotypes shared by all four sorted-subset donors had higher generation probabilities. Based on pairwise subsampling, the degree of clonotype sharing among donors was expected to be affected by sequencing depth. Across a few donors, 4.5% to 6.5% of naive CD4, 3% to 4% of naive CD8, roughly 2.3% of memory CD4, and approximately 0.4% of memory CD8 clonotypes were shared. Sampling was limited to blood, and TCR repertoires in tissue likely differ from TCR repertoires in blood.

CD8 naive samples consisted of CD45RO-negative cells that were positively selected for CCR7, yielding a CD45RA+CCR7+ population without TemRA cells. The donors were healthy, HIV-negative adults with no recently reported acute infections or vaccinations. Every donor was a Caucasian adult residing in Nashville, Tennessee, USA. After blood collection by leukapheresis, PBMCs were isolated using Ficoll-Histopaque density gradient centrifugation and then cryopreserved in the vapor phase of liquid nitrogen. Analytical flow cytometry was used to check the purity and quantity of each magnetically sorted T cell population. Genomic DNA was isolated from every sorted fraction and measured by UV absorbance on a Nanodrop 2000c.

Input material: naive CD8+ T cells sorted from blood. The cell subset or site label, read with the paper, signifies: CD45RA+CCR7+. The receptor comes from a woman in her thirties in good health. The chain links TRBV18 with TRBJ2-7; the D gene cannot be named for sure. This receptor carries the CDR3 CASSPLDGAYEQYF. The DNA sequence is given as TGTGCCAGCTCACCGCTCGACGGAGCCTACGAGCAGTACTTC.